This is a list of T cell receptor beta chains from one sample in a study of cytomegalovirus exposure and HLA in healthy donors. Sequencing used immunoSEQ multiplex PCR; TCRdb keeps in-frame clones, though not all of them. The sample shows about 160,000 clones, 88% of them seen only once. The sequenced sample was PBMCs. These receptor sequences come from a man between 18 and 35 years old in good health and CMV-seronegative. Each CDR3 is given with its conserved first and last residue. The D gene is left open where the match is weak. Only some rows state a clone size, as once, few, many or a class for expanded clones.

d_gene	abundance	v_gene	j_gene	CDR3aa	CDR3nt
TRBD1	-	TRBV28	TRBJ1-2	CASSLWDRTGDGYTF	TGTGCCAGCAGTTTATGGGACAGGACAGGGGACGGCTACACCTTC
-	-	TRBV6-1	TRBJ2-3	CASSEARVADTQYF	TGTGCCAGCAGTGAAGCGAGGGTGGCAGATACGCAGTATTTT
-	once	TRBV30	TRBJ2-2	CAWQDSHFNTGELFF	TGTGCCTGGCAGGACAGTCACTTTAACACCGGGGAGCTGTTTTTT
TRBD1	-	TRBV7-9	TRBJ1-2	CASSPSQGVSHGYTF	TGTGCCAGCAGCCCTTCACAGGGGGTATCTCATGGCTACACCTTC
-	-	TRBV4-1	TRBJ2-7	CASSNPSRGEQYF	TGCGCCAGCAGCAATCCCAGCAGGGGCGAGCAGTACTTC
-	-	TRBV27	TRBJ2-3	CASSPTLRDWARTDTQYF	TGTGCCAGCAGTCCGACCCTCCGGGACTGGGCCCGTACAGATACGCAGTATTTT
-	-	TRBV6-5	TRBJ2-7	CATGVYEQYF	TGTGCCACGGGAGTCTACGAGCAGTACTTC
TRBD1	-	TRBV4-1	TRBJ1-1	CASSQQGQGATNTEAFF	TGCGCCAGCAGCCAACAGGGACAGGGGGCTACGAACACTGAAGCTTTCTTT
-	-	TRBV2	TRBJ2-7	CASDFSSNYEQYF	TGTGCCAGCGACTTCTCCTCCAACTACGAGCAGTACTTC
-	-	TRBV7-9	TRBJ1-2	CASSVFQDPDGYTF	TGTGCCAGCTCTGTGTTTCAAGATCCGGATGGCTACACCTTC
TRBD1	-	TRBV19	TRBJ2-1	CASSPRTGDRAIDNEQFF	TGTGCCAGTAGTCCAAGAACCGGGGACAGGGCGATTGACAATGAGCAGTTCTTC
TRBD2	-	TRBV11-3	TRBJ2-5	CASSAPGSGGKETQYF	TGTGCCAGCAGCGCCCCGGGGAGCGGGGGCAAAGAGACCCAGTACTTC
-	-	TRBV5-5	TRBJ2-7	CASSLVLYEQYF	TGTGCCAGCAGCTTGGTCCTCTACGAGCAGTACTTC
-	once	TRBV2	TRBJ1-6	CASSEATEVNSPLHF	TGTGCCAGCAGTGAAGCTACAGAAGTAAATTCACCCCTCCACTTT
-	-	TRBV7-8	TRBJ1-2	CASSLGQVDYGYTF	TGTGCCAGCAGCTTAGGACAGGTTGACTATGGCTACACCTTC
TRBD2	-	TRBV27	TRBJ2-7	CASSLSGDSYEQYF	TGTGCCAGCAGTTTAAGCGGGGACTCCTACGAGCAGTACTTC
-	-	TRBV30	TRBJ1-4	CAWSVRQVNEKLFF	TGTGCCTGGAGTGTACGACAGGTGAATGAAAAACTGTTTTTT
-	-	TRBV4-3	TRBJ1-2	CASSQETGFGYGYTF	TGCGCCAGCAGCCAAGAAACAGGGTTTGGTTATGGCTACACCTTC
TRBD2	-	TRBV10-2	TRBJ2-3	CASSWTSGSTDTQYF	TGCGCCAGCAGTTGGACTAGCGGCAGCACAGATACGCAGTATTTT
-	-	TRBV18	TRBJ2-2	CASSPLGTLNTGELFF	TGTGCCAGCTCACCACTCGGGACACTTAACACCGGGGAGCTGTTTTTT
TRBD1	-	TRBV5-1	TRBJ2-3	CASSQDRETDTQYF	TGCGCCAGCAGCCAAGACAGGGAGACAGATACGCAGTATTTT
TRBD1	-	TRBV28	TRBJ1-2	CASSFRPDRGLRYTF	TGTGCCAGCAGTTTCCGCCCGGACAGGGGCCTCCGCTACACCTTC
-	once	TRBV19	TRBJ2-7	CASSIGRKPYEQYF	TGTGCCAGTAGTATAGGTAGAAAGCCCTACGAGCAGTACTTC
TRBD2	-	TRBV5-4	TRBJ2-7	CASSLIRAGLATSYEQYF	TGTGCCAGCAGCTTGATTAGAGCGGGACTAGCTACCTCCTACGAGCAGTACTTC
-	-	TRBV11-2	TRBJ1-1	CASSLRTGINLEAFF	TGTGCCAGCAGCTTAAGGACGGGGATAAACCTTGAAGCTTTCTTT
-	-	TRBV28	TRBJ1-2	CASNGPPWGYTF	TGTGCCAGCAATGGCCCACCTTGGGGCTACACCTTC
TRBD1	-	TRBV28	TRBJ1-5	CASSQSGQPRNQPQHF	TGTGCCAGCAGCCAATCGGGACAGCCAAGGAATCAGCCCCAGCATTTT
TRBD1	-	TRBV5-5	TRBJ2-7	CASSLGDSFLEQYF	TGTGCCAGCAGCTTGGGGGACAGCTTCCTCGAGCAGTACTTC
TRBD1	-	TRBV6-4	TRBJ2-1	CASSDSGQGRREQFF	TGTGCCAGCAGTGACTCGGGACAGGGTAGACGTGAGCAGTTCTTC
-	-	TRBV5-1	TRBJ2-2	CASGQGELFF	TGCGCCAGCGGACAGGGGGAGCTGTTTTTT
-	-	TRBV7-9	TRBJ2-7	CASSLGGRGHF	TGTGCCAGCAGCTTAGGCGGCAGGGGTCACTTC
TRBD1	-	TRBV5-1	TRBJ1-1	CATGTGGMNTEAFF	TGCGCCACCGGGACAGGGGGGATGAACACTGAAGCTTTCTTT
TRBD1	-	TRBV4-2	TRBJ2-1	CASSQDRDRVNEQFF	TGTGCCAGCAGCCAAGATCGGGACAGGGTCAATGAGCAGTTCTTC
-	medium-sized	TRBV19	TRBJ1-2	CASSIDNSVGYTF	TGTGCCAGTAGTATTGACAATTCGGTCGGCTACACCTTC
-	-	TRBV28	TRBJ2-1	CASSLVRGLRYNEQFF	TGTGCCAGCAGTTTAGTGCGCGGGCTTCGGTACAATGAGCAGTTCTTC
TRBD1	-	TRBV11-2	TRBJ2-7	CASRGTGVYEQYF	TGTGCCAGCAGGGGGACAGGGGTCTACGAGCAGTACTTC
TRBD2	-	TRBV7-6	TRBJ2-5	CASSLKLAHGETQYF	TGTGCCAGCAGCCTCAAACTAGCGCATGGAGAGACCCAGTACTTC
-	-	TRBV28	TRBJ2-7	CASSPYEEGRDEQYF	TGTGCCAGCAGCCCCTACGAGGAGGGAAGGGACGAGCAGTACTTC
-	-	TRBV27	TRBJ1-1	CASMVAAGTEAFF	TGTGCCAGCATGGTGGCCGCGGGCACTGAAGCTTTCTTT
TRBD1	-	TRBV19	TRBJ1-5	CASSIRGDLQPQHF	TGTGCCAGTAGTATCAGGGGGGACCTACAGCCCCAGCATTTT
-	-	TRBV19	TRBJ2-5	CASSRGVVQETQYF	TGTGCCAGTAGTCGAGGAGTTGTGCAAGAGACCCAGTACTTC
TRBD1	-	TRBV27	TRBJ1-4	CASSLEQGGIEKLFF	TGTGCCAGCAGTCTGGAACAGGGGGGGATTGAAAAACTGTTTTTT